The 10 T cell receptor beta chains presented below share a single source sample, sequenced in a study of CD8 T cells in ankylosing spondylitis. General study results and limits: Seven to nine highly homologous variants made up a TCR beta motif, and this motif appeared characteristic of ankylosing spondylitis blood.

In TCRdb, the 5' RACE reads were re-called with MiXCR into one record per CDR3 protein. This sample carries about 800,000 distinct CDR3 sequences, approximately 10% of them seen once, and the ten largest clones take 0.51%. The antigens of these receptors remain unknown. Source material: blood, either unsorted or a sorted T cell fraction (not recorded which). These receptors were collected from a male donor with ankylosing spondylitis.

The table lists this clonotype with many counts. This chain joins TRBV5-1 and TRBJ1-1; D uncertain. Germline V gives CDR1 SGHRS, CDR2 YFSETQ. This CDR3 is 13 amino acids long. Between the trimmed V and J ends, which lost 0 bases and 11 bases, there was a span of 14 bases. The CDR3: CASSLEAISVAFF. As DNA, the CDR3 is TGCGCCAGCAGCTTGGAGGCTATATCAGTGGCTTTCTTT.

This clonotype was picked up many times. J is TRBJ2-1 and V is TRBV5-1; D is undetermined. V was shortened by 4 bases and J by 2 bases, with 10 bases between the two germline ends. Per the germline V gene, CDR1 is SGHRS and CDR2 is YFSETQ. CDR3 length equals 14 residues. The CDR3 DNA reads TGCGCCAGCAGCACCGGCTCCACCTACAATGAGCAGTTCTTC. Translated, it gives CASSTGSTYNEQFF.

This clonotype appeared many times. This chain uses TRBV12-3 or TRBV12-4 with TRBJ1-1, with 7 bases identical to TRBD1. Germline trimming cut 1 base from V and 6 bases from J; bases unmatched to any gene: 5. CDR3 length equals 14 residues. For the CDR3, the DNA is TGTGCCAGCAGTTTAGGTCCCGACAGGGCTGAAGCTTTCTTT. Translating gives CASSLGPDRAEAFF.

This clonotype appeared a few times. The V call is TRBV5-1, the J call TRBJ2-3; tentative D call: TRBD2 (5 bases). The V end lost 0 bases, the J end lost 6 bases, and 11 bases lay between the germline ends. The CDR3 covers 14 residues. Germline CDR1 reads SGHRS; CDR2 reads YFSETQ. The DNA of the CDR3 is TGCGCCAGCAGCTTGGAGTCCTCGGGGGATACGCAGTATTTT. As protein: CASSLESSGDTQYF.

V gene TRBV12-3 or TRBV12-4 combines with J gene TRBJ2-1; 9 bases fit TRBD1. This CDR3 region has 17 residues. J lost 6 bases, V lost 5 bases, and 14 bases had no gene match. The chain's CDR3 is CASSIQGATFFFNEQFF. CDR3 bases: TGTGCCAGCAGTATACAGGGGGCTACCTTCTTTTTCAATGAGCAGTTCTTC.

The chain has TRBV7-9 and TRBJ1-2, with no clear D. V was clipped by 7 bases and J by 0 bases, with 15 bases between them. From germline, CDR1 is SEHNR and CDR2 FQNEAQ (reference sequence). The CDR3 is made up of 15 amino acids. CDR3 protein: CASTQLGKANYGYTF. Written as DNA, the CDR3 is TGTGCCAGCACTCAATTGGGTAAAGCTAACTATGGCTACACCTTC. Filled out from reference TRBV7-9 and TRBJ1-2, the complete variable domain reads DTGVSQNPRHKITKRGQNVTFRCDPISEHNRLYWYRQTLGQGPEFLTYFQNEAQLEKSRLLSDRFSAERPKGSFSTLEIQRTEQGDSAMYLCASTQLGKANYGYTFGSGTRLTVV.

This chain uses TRBV5-1 with TRBJ2-4; D is uncertain. This CDR3 contains 14 residues. Germline loops: CDR1 SGHRS, CDR2 YFSETQ. V was shortened by 7 bases and J by 6 bases, with 17 bases between the two germline ends. This CDR3 is CASGTGPRANIQYF. The CDR3 nucleotides are TGCGCCAGCGGCACGGGCCCCCGAGCAAACATTCAGTACTTC.

V usage is TRBV12-3 or TRBV12-4 and J usage is TRBJ1-6; 8 bases line up with TRBD1. CDR3 length: 18 residues. With 6 bases clipped from V and 1 base from J, the junction kept 11 bases outside the gene matches. This CDR3 is CASSRRQGMGSYNSPLHF. The CDR3 DNA reads as TGTGCCAGCAGCCGCAGACAGGGGATGGGGTCCTATAATTCACCCCTCCACTTT.

In the case of this clonotype: An end of the junction differs from the germline gene, which may be a read error. CDR3 region: CASSQSIPPSGGEPSGADVLTF. In DNA, the CDR3 is TGCGCCAGCAGTCAATCGATTCCGCCTTCAGGGGGTGAACCCTCTGGGGCCGACGTCCTGACTTTC. This chain joins TRBV23-1 and TRBJ2-6; the match to TRBD1 covers 7 bases. TRBV23-1 is marked as an open reading frame, function uncertain. This CDR3 region has 22 residues.

The chain uses TRBV12-3 or TRBV12-4 and TRBJ1-5, with D tentatively TRBD1 (5 bases). The CDR3 totals 16 residues. V gave up 1 base and J gave up 0 bases, with 10 bases separating them. CDR3 residues: CASSLDRTYSNQPQHF. The CDR3, as DNA: TGTGCCAGCAGTTTAGACAGGACCTATAGCAATCAGCCCCAGCATTTT.